Detailed here is one TCR beta chain. The data were taken from a study of cytotoxic CD8 clonotypes in ibrutinib-treated CLL. Sequencing was performed with immunoSEQ multiplex PCR; in TCRdb, only in-frame clones are kept and a portion is missing. The data contain roughly 190,000 clones, around 72% of them singletons. The CDR3 totals 15 residues. Germline lookup yields CDR1 ENHRY and CDR2 SYGVKD. V shed 6 bases and J 2 bases; nucleotides not matched to a gene: 2. V usage is TRBV10-3 and J usage is TRBJ2-1, with 12 positions matching TRBD2. Sequenced here: PBMCs, sampled after 24 months of ibrutinib treatment. The receptor's source is a human donor with chronic lymphocytic leukemia. The CDR3 region is CAIRGLAGAYNEQFF. CDR3 coding DNA: TGTGCCATCAGGGGACTAGCGGGCGCCTACAATGAGCAGTTCTTC.